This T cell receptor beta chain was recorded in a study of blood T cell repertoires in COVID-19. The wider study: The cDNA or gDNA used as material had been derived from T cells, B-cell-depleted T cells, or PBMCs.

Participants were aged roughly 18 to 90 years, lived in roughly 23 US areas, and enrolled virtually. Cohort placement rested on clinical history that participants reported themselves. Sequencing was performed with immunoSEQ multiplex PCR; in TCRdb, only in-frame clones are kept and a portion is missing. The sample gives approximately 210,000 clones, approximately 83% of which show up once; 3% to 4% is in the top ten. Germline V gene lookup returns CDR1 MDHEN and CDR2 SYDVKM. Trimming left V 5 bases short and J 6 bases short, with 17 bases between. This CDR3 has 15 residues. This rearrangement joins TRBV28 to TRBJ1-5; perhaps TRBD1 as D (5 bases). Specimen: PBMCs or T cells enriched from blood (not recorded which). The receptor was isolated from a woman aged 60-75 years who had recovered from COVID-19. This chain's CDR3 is CASSLQGWSSQPQHF. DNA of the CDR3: TGTGCCAGCAGTCTCCAGGGATGGTCAAGTCAGCCCCAGCATTTT.